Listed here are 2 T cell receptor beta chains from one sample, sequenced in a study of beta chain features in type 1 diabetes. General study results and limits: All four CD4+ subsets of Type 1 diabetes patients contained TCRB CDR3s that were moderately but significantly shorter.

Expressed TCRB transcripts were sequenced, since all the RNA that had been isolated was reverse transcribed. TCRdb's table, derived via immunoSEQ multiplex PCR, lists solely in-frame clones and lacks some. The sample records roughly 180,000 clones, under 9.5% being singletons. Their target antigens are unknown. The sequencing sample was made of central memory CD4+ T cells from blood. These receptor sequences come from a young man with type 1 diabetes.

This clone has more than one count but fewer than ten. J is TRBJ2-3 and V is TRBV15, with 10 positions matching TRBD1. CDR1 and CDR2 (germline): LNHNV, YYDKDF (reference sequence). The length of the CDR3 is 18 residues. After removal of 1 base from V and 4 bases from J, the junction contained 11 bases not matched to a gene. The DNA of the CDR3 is TGTGCCACCAGCAGAGGTGGGGGACAGGGGACTTTGGCAGATACGCAGTATTTT. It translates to CATSRGGGQGTLADTQYF.

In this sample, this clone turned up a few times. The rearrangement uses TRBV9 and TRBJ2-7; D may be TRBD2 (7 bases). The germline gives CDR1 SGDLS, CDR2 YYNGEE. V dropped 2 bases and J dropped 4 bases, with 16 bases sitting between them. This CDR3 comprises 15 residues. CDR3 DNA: TGTGCCAGCAGCGTTAGCCCGGGGGGCCAGTACGAGCAGTACTTC. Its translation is CASSVSPGGQYEQYF.